These 7 T cell receptor beta chains share one sample of origin, sequenced in a study of T cells after yellow fever vaccination. TCRdb independently ran MiXCR on the 5' RACE reads; one entry per CDR3 protein. The sample lists tens of thousands of distinct CDR3 sequences; roughly a tenth were seen once. Sequencing was performed on PBMCs, either bulk or a sorted T-cell subset (CD4+, CD8+, memory, or dextramer-sorted; not recorded which), taken more than 14 days after the first yellow fever vaccination. The receptors were sampled from a man between 18 and 35 years old who received the YFV17D yellow fever vaccine.

The chain uses TRBV7-2 and TRBJ1-4, with unresolved D. Between the trimmed V and J ends, which lost 5 bases and 5 bases, there was a span of 15 bases. Germline assignment: CDR1 SGHTA and CDR2 FQGNSA. There are 15 residues in the CDR3. DNA of the CDR3: TGTGCCAGCAGCCCAAACATGGGATTCAATGAAAAACTGTTTTTT. It is translated as CASSPNMGFNEKLFF.

This clonotype appeared a few times. The chain uses TRBV15 and TRBJ2-7, with D possibly TRBD2 on 5 matching bases. V lost 5 bases to trimming and J lost 3 bases, with 14 bases between them. The CDR3 runs to 14 residues. The germline gives CDR1 LNHNV, CDR2 YYDKDF (reference sequence). CDR3 residues: CATSRAALGYEQYF. CDR3 nucleotides: TGTGCCACCAGCCGAGCGGCCCTCGGCTACGAGCAGTACTTC.

This clonotype has at least ten counts. The chain combines TRBV4-2 with TRBJ1-2, with 7 bases fitting TRBD1. Germline-derived CDR1 and CDR2 are LGHNA and YNFKEQ. The CDR3 is 19 amino acids. Trimming cost V 2 bases and J 4 bases; bases outside gene matches: 19. CDR3: CASSQKSPGQRRNPYGYTF. As DNA, the CDR3 is TGTGCCAGCAGCCAAAAGTCCCCGGGACAGCGACGAAACCCCTATGGCTACACCTTC.

This clonotype was detected a few times. The chain employs TRBV20-1 and TRBJ1-2, with 7 bases aligning to TRBD1. The CDR3 sequence is 13 residues long. The germline CDR1 and CDR2 sequences are DFQATT and SNEGSKA (reference sequence). J was trimmed by 9 bases and V by 5 bases; bases with no gene match: 12. In DNA form, the CDR3 reads TGCAGTGCTCCTGACAGGGAGGACTTGAGCTACACCTTC. As protein: CSAPDREDLSYTF.

This clonotype was picked up many times. The chain is built from TRBV24-1 and TRBJ2-5, with D tentatively TRBD2 (5 bases). Looked up from germline, CDR1 is KGHDR and CDR2 is SFDVKD. The CDR3 sequence is 14 residues long. V was clipped by 4 bases and J by 4 bases, with 12 bases between them. The CDR3 loop reads CATSEASRGETQYF. The CDR3 nucleotides are TGTGCCACCAGTGAAGCTAGCCGGGGAGAGACCCAGTACTTC.

This clonotype was observed many times. The chain has TRBV7-2 and TRBJ1-5; D is perhaps TRBD1 (6 bases). V was cut by 5 bases and J by 7 bases, with 15 bases left in between. This CDR3 spans 14 amino acids. CDR1 SGHTA and CDR2 FQGNSA come from the germline V gene. This CDR3 reads CASSPTGFEQPQHF. DNA of the CDR3: TGTGCCAGCAGCCCCACAGGGTTTGAACAGCCCCAGCATTTT.

On this clonotype: A much larger clonotype is one base distant, so this may be a read error. The gene calls are TRBV19 and TRBJ2-7; D not resolved. Germline CDR1 and CDR2: LNHDA and SQIVND (reference sequence). This CDR3 has 16 amino acids. Trimming took 5 bases from V and 1 from J, leaving 18 bases between them. CDR3 sequence reads: CASSRAYKTDSYEQYF. The CDR3 DNA sequence: TGTGCCAGTAGTCGGGCCTATAAGACGGATTCCTACGAGCAGTACTTC.